Below, 3 T cell receptor beta chains from the same sample are listed, as sequenced in a study of CD8 T cells in ankylosing spondylitis. One entry per CDR3 protein results from TCRdb running MiXCR on the 5' RACE reads. The data hold 20,000 to 25,000 distinct CDR3 sequences, with approximately 13% observed a single time. Source material: blood. The origin of the receptors is a male donor with ankylosing spondylitis or in good health (not recorded which).

There are many counts of this clonotype. The chain has TRBV18 and TRBJ2-7, with D possibly matching TRBD1 (5 bases). Germline CDR1 KGHSH, CDR2 LQKENI. The CDR3 extends over 12 amino acids. V lost 4 bases and J 7 bases, leaving 11 bases between the germline ends. In DNA, the CDR3 is TGTGCCAGCTCACTAGGGGATTCTGAGCAGTACTTC. It codes for CASSLGDSEQYF.

This clonotype showed up many times. This chain connects TRBV10-2 to TRBJ2-7; a possible D gene is TRBD1 (6 bases). The CDR3 totals 12 residues. Germline V gene lookup returns CDR1 WSHSY and CDR2 SAAADI. V was trimmed by 4 bases and J by 2 bases, leaving 6 bases between them. The CDR3 here is CASSGTAYEQYF. CDR3 DNA sequence: TGCGCCAGCAGTGGGACAGCCTACGAGCAGTACTTC.

This clonotype occurred many times. The chain couples TRBV5-1 to TRBJ1-2; D perhaps matches TRBD1 (6 bases). CDR3 length: 14 residues. From germline, CDR1 is SGHRS and CDR2 YFSETQ. Trimming took 0 bases from V and 6 from J, leaving 12 bases between them. CDR3 sequence (DNA): TGCGCCAGCAGCTTGGGGCAGGGGATCGATGGCTACACCTTC. This translates into CASSLGQGIDGYTF.